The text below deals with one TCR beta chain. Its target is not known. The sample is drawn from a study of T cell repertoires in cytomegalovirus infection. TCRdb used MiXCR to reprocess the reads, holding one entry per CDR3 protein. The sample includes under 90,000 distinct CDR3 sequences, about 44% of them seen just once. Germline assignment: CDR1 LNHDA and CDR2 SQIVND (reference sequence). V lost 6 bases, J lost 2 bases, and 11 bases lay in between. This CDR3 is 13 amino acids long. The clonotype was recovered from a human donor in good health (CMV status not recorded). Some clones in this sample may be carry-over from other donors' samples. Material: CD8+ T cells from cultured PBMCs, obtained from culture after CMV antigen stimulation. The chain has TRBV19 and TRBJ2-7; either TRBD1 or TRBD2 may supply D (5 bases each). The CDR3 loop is CASSAGTPYEQYF. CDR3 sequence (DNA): TGTGCCAGTAGCGCCGGGACCCCCTACGAGCAGTACTTC.